The rows below give T cell receptor beta chains drawn from one sample of a study of T cells after yellow fever vaccination. MiXCR, run by TCRdb on the 5' RACE reads, gives a single entry per CDR3 protein. This sample has 250,000 to 300,000 distinct CDR3 sequences, with around 5.3% found just once. The sample here was CD4+ T cells sorted from PBMCs, taken on the day of the yellow fever booster vaccination. These receptors all stem from a man aged 18 to 30 who received the YFV17D yellow fever vaccine. CDR3s include the opening cysteine and the closing phenylalanine or tryptophan. The D gene is left open where the match is weak. Rows give clone size only sometimes, using once, few, many, or a class for an expanded clone.

v_call	d_call	j_call	clone_size	cdr3_nt	cdr3_aa
TRBV7-8	-	TRBJ2-3	-	TGTGCCAGCTTCATGGGCGGACCAGATACGCAGTATTTT	CASFMGGPDTQYF
TRBV12-3/TRBV12-4	TRBD2	TRBJ2-3	-	TGTGCCAGCAGTTTAGCAGGACTAGCGGGGGCAGATACGCAGTATTTT	CASSLAGLAGADTQYF
TRBV29-1	TRBD1	TRBJ1-1	few	TGCAGCGTTGGATCAGGGGGGGGAACTGAAGCTTTCTTT	CSVGSGGGTEAFF
TRBV7-8	-	TRBJ1-5	many	TGTGCCAGCAGCGTAGGCGTCGGGCAGCCCCAGCATTTT	CASSVGVGQPQHF
TRBV11-2	TRBD2	TRBJ2-5	few	TGTGCCAGCAGCTTAGCGCTAGCGGGGGGCCAAGAGACCCAGTACTTC	CASSLALAGGQETQYF
TRBV29-1	TRBD2	TRBJ2-4	few	TGCAGCGCCCGGACTAGCGGGGGGGTTGGCAAAAACATTCAGTACTTC	CSARTSGGVGKNIQYF
TRBV19	-	TRBJ2-5	-	TGTGCCAGTAGTATATACCCAGGGAAAGAGACCCAGTACTTC	CASSIYPGKETQYF
TRBV12-3/TRBV12-4	-	TRBJ1-5	-	TGTGCCAGCAGTTTTGCAGGGGCCCCTCAGCCCCAGCATTTT	CASSFAGAPQPQHF
TRBV7-9	-	TRBJ2-5	-	TGTGCCAGCAGCTTACCTCAGGGCGGGTCCCAAGAGACCCAGTACTTC	CASSLPQGGSQETQYF
TRBV5-1	-	TRBJ2-1	many	TGCGCCAGCAGCTTTGACGCCTACAATGAGCAGTTCTTC	CASSFDAYNEQFF
TRBV18	-	TRBJ1-6	few	TGTGCCAGTTCCACGGAGGACTCACCCCTCCACTTT	CASSTEDSPLHF
TRBV20-1	-	TRBJ1-5	-	TGCAGTGCTAGATTCCCCGGGAACAATCAGCCCCAGCATTTT	CSARFPGNNQPQHF
TRBV10-3	TRBD1	TRBJ2-1	-	TGTGCCATCAGAGGGACAGGGAATCCCAATGAGCAGTTCTTC	CAIRGTGNPNEQFF
TRBV7-2	-	TRBJ2-3	-	TGTGCCAGCAGCCCGCTGAAGGGATTCACAGATACGCAGTATTTT	CASSPLKGFTDTQYF
TRBV28	-	TRBJ1-5	-	-	CASSTSERTYNQPQHF
TRBV4-3	TRBD1	TRBJ1-1	many	TGCGCCAGCAGCCAAGACGAGGGGGCGCGAACTGAAGCTTTCTTT	CASSQDEGARTEAFF
TRBV6-2/TRBV6-3	TRBD1	TRBJ2-1	many	TGTGCCAGCAGCCGAGGACAGGGGGCAGATGAGCAGTTCTTC	CASSRGQGADEQFF
TRBV7-2	-	TRBJ1-4	many	TGTGCCAGCAGCTTGGGGGCGTCTAATGAAAAACTGTTTTTT	CASSLGASNEKLFF
TRBV6-4	TRBD1	TRBJ1-4	many	TGTGCCAGCAGTGACTCTTGGACAGGGTGGTCCGCAACTAATGAAAAACTGTTTTTT	CASSDSWTGWSATNEKLFF
TRBV28	-	TRBJ2-5	many	TGTGCCAGCAGATATCCGGGGCCCACGAACTTC	CASRYPGPTNF
TRBV27	-	TRBJ1-2	-	TGTGCCAGCAGTTACGGGACACCAGCTAACTATGGCTACACCTTC	CASSYGTPANYGYTF
TRBV14	-	TRBJ2-6	many	TGTGCCAGCGCTCCGTTAGGGGCTGGGGCCAACGTCCTGACTTTC	CASAPLGAGANVLTF
TRBV20-1	-	TRBJ1-6	few	TGCAGTGCTTACAGTGGCTCCTATAATTCACCCCTCCACTTT	CSAYSGSYNSPLHF
TRBV12-3/TRBV12-4	-	TRBJ1-1	many	TGTGCCAGCAGTCCACGGGGGGGTGGTGAAGCTTTCTTT	CASSPRGGGEAFF
TRBV7-2	TRBD1	TRBJ2-2	few	TGTGCCAGCAGCTTAGGGACAGGGATGAACACCGGGGAGCTGTTTTTT	CASSLGTGMNTGELFF
TRBV12-3/TRBV12-4	TRBD2	TRBJ2-1	many	TGTGCCAGCAGAACTAGCGGGGGCCACAATGAGCAGTTCTTC	CASRTSGGHNEQFF
TRBV5-1	-	TRBJ2-5	few	TGCGCCAGCAGCTTGGTGGGGCTGGGCCAAGAGACCCAGTACTTC	CASSLVGLGQETQYF
TRBV19	-	TRBJ2-2	few	TGTGCCAGTAGTATACTAGGCGGGGAGCTGTTTTTT	CASSILGGELFF
TRBV7-3	TRBD2	TRBJ2-3	-	TGTGCCAGCAGCTCTGGGACTAGCCGTGACACAGATACGCAGTATTTT	CASSSGTSRDTDTQYF
TRBV4-1	-	TRBJ2-1	few	TGCGCCAGCAGCCACCCCCTCCTAGTGGGTGAGCAGTTCTTC	CASSHPLLVGEQFF
TRBV20-1	-	TRBJ2-6	few	TGCAGTGCTAGGCGGTTAAGGGCAGCGCCTATTATCTCTGGGGCCAACGTCCTGACTTTC	CSARRLRAAPIISGANVLTF
TRBV12-3/TRBV12-4	-	TRBJ2-5	-	TGTGCCAGCAGTTTTCCAGGGGCCCAAGAGACCCAGTACTTC	CASSFPGAQETQYF
TRBV4-3	-	TRBJ2-5	many	TGCGCCAGCAGCCAAGGGGTTACAGAGACCCAGTACTTC	CASSQGVTETQYF
TRBV20-1	-	TRBJ1-6	many	TGCAGTGCTACACCGGACACAGAATCACCCCTCCACTTT	CSATPDTESPLHF
TRBV4-2	TRBD2	TRBJ2-5	few	TGTGCCAGCAGCCGGGGGTCTGGTGGACTAGTCCAAGAGACCCAGTACTTC	CASSRGSGGLVQETQYF
TRBV20-1	-	TRBJ2-7	few	TGCAGTGCTAGAGATCCACGGCGGGGAAACGAGCAGTACTTC	CSARDPRRGNEQYF
TRBV24-1	TRBD1	TRBJ2-3	few	TGTGCCACCAGTGGACCACAGGGGACCCTCGGAGATACGCAGTATTTT	CATSGPQGTLGDTQYF
TRBV5-1	-	TRBJ1-1	-	TGCGCCAGCAGCTTGGAGACCTCGGGATTGACTGAAGCTTTCTTT	CASSLETSGLTEAFF
TRBV20-1	-	TRBJ2-7	few	TGCAGTGCTAGGGGGACTGGGGTTACGAGGCAGTACTTC	CSARGTGVTRQYF
TRBV5-4	-	TRBJ2-2	few	TGTGCCAGCAGCTGGGGGGGCAGCACCGGGGAGCTGTTTTTT	CASSWGGSTGELFF
TRBV6-2/TRBV6-3	-	TRBJ2-1	-	TGTGCCAGCAGTTACTCTACAATGGAGGAGCAATCCTACAATGAGCAGTTCTTC	CASSYSTMEEQSYNEQFF
TRBV6-5	-	TRBJ2-2	-	TGTGCCAGCAGTTACAGAGGGAGGGGGGCCGGGGAGCTGTTTTTT	CASSYRGRGAGELFF
TRBV20-1	-	TRBJ2-7	many	TGCAGTGCTGACGCCCTAGGGCACTACGAGCAGTACTTC	CSADALGHYEQYF
TRBV5-5	-	TRBJ1-6	many	TGTGCCAGCAGCTTGGCCAGGGCGGATTCACCCCTCCACTTT	CASSLARADSPLHF
TRBV6-4	-	TRBJ1-6	-	TGTGCCAGCAGTGAACAACAGTATAATTCACCCCTCCACTTT	CASSEQQYNSPLHF
TRBV10-3	-	TRBJ1-2	many	TGTGCCATCAGTTCCCAGGACCCGAAGGGATATGGCTACACCTTC	CAISSQDPKGYGYTF
TRBV4-2	-	TRBJ2-7	few	TGTGCCAGCAGCCCGCAGGGAGCCGGGACCAGGAATGAGCAGTACTTC	CASSPQGAGTRNEQYF
TRBV6-5	-	TRBJ1-1	-	TGTGCCAGCAGTAGTAACCGGGACGGACAGAAAGCTTTCTTT	CASSSNRDGQKAFF
TRBV19	TRBD2	TRBJ2-5	-	TGTGCCAGTAGTTCGCCACTAGCGGAGACCCAGTACTTC	CASSSPLAETQYF
TRBV15	-	TRBJ2-1	-	TGTGCCACCTGCAGAGATCCAAGGGATGAGCAGTTCTTC	CATCRDPRDEQFF
TRBV4-3	-	TRBJ1-1	few	TGCGCCAGCAGCCAAGGGGGCGCGAAGGACACTGAAGCTTTCTTT	CASSQGGAKDTEAFF
TRBV5-1	-	TRBJ1-1	few	TGCGCCAGCAGCCCGGGGTCCCATGAATGGACTGAAGCTTTCTTT	CASSPGSHEWTEAFF
TRBV7-2	-	TRBJ1-4	many	TGTGCCAGCAGCTTCGGAGGGGGTGAAAAACTGTTTTTT	CASSFGGGEKLFF
TRBV7-2	-	TRBJ2-3	few	TGTGCCAGCAGCTCAGGACGAGGGGCGGGGACAGATACGCAGTATTTT	CASSSGRGAGTDTQYF
TRBV5-1	-	TRBJ1-2	-	TGCGCCAGCAAAACAGGGACCAGAGACTATGGCTACACCTTC	CASKTGTRDYGYTF